Given below is one TCR beta chain in context. Its antigen remains unidentified. Other DNA sequences in this sample translate to the same CDR3. V lost 1 base to trimming and J lost 4 bases, with 5 bases between them. The V gene's germline CDR1 is MNHNS and CDR2 SASEGT. The CDR3 length is 12 residues. These data come from a study of shared clonotypes between healthy human individuals. Study summary: The study enrolled a couple of women and a few men aged 18 to 49. General study points: The sampled material consisted only of blood, and tissue repertoires are likely to differ.

In replicate PCRs of sorted subsets, approximately 190 ng DNA, tens of thousands of T cell genomes, was used. In the source study's methods: Owing to the provision of junction-only sequences devoid of quality scores by immunoSEQ, filtering differed. Profiling relied on immunoSEQ multiplex PCR, and the TCRdb table lists in-frame clones only, not all of them. The V and J calls and clone size were taken over from that table, and D and trimming were inferred from the DNA. Among approximately 1,500,000 clones listed, roughly 97% were seen once. The chain couples TRBV6-1 to TRBJ2-7; D ambiguous. The specimen was naive CD4+ T cells sorted from blood. Documented subset: CD45RA+ positively selected. This clonotype was obtained from a man aged 25-45 years in good health. The CDR3 region is CASSEGLYEQYF. CDR3 DNA sequence: TGTGCCAGCAGTGAAGGCTTGTACGAGCAGTACTTC.